This T cell receptor beta chain was sequenced during a study of OX40 agonist ivuxolimab in advanced cancers. Study background: The study treated patients with ivuxolimab, an agonistic anti-OX40 (CD134) antibody. Patients in dose escalation had liver, melanoma, kidney or head and neck cancers.

Germline CDR1 reads SEHNR; CDR2 reads FQNEAQ (reference sequence). With 4 bases clipped from V and 0 bases from J, the junction kept 5 bases outside the gene matches. The CDR3 spans 16 residues. Data came from immunoSEQ multiplex PCR; TCRdb stores just in-frame clones and leaves some out. The data show tens of thousands of clones, about nine tenths seen once. This sample comprised CD4+ or CD8+ T cells sorted from blood, obtained in a trial of the OX40 agonist ivuxolimab. The rearrangement joins TRBV7-9 to TRBJ2-2, with 7 positions matching TRBD1. This clonotype was sampled from an adult with an advanced solid tumor such as melanoma, head and neck, liver or kidney cancer. The CDR3 sequence is CASSSGQFANTGELFF. The CDR3 bases are TGTGCCAGCAGCTCGGGACAGTTCGCGAACACCGGGGAGCTGTTTTTT.